Included here is one TCR beta chain sequence, with context. Its antigen is still unknown. The data are from a study of cytomegalovirus exposure and HLA in healthy donors. PCR involved 60 Vbeta and 13 Jbeta primers. The protocol was immunoSEQ multiplex PCR, while the TCRdb copy is restricted to in-frame clones and leaves out a portion. The data contain 140,000 to 150,000 clones, over 60% of them singletons. V lost 6 bases and J 2 bases, leaving 15 bases between the germline ends. Germline V lookup: CDR1 SEHNR, CDR2 FQNEAQ (reference sequence). The CDR3 runs 15 residues. Study findings and constraints: In an earlier analysis, productive rearrangement rates for most beta V segments clustered near 87% or 30%. Whilst most TCR sequences proved rare, a subset of public TCRs occurred across many donors.

At collection, donors were nominally healthy, but unrecorded immune exposures were probable. The chain recombines TRBV7-9 with TRBJ2-3, with D unclear. Specimen: PBMCs. The source is a man in his forties or fifties in good health and CMV-seronegative. The CDR3 DNA is TGTGCCAGCAGTGGCACCGTTGGCTTCACAGATACGCAGTATTTT. Amino acid sequence: CASSGTVGFTDTQYF. Together with reference TRBV7-9 and TRBJ2-3, the CDR3 gives the full variable domain: DTGVSQNPRHKITKRGQNVTFRCDPISEHNRLYWYRQTLGQGPEFLTYFQNEAQLEKSRLLSDRFSAERPKGSFSTLEIQRTEQGDSAMYLCASSGTVGFTDTQYFGPGTRLTVL.